This T cell receptor (beta chain) comes out of a study of OX40 agonist ivuxolimab in advanced cancers. Method: immunoSEQ multiplex PCR; TCRdb's copy keeps in-frame clones and lacks some. Among around 86,000 clones listed, approximately 80% were seen once. The V end was cut by 5 bases, the J end by 5 bases, with 18 bases between. The germline CDR1 and CDR2 sequences are SGHAT and FQNNGV. The CDR3 is made up of 15 amino acids. The sample was CD4+ or CD8+ T cells sorted from blood, taken in a trial of the OX40 agonist ivuxolimab. This TCR was recovered from an adult with an advanced solid tumor such as melanoma, head and neck, liver or kidney cancer. The V and J genes are TRBV11-2 and TRBJ1-2; D gene uncertain. The CDR3 is CASSPQASGGYGYTF. The CDR3 DNA reads as TGTGCCAGCAGCCCCCAGGCCTCGGGAGGTTATGGCTACACCTTC.